This T cell receptor beta chain is from a study of regulatory T cells in long-lasting Graves disease. A remark on this clonotype: Its antigen is as yet unknown.

HTBI primers from iRepertoire and Arm-PCR of CDR3 regions yielded the TCR beta libraries. TCRdb reanalysed the multiplex PCR reads using MiXCR and keeps one entry per CDR3 protein. The repertoire consists of roughly 500,000 distinct CDR3 sequences, with approximately 21% occurring once and the leading ten covering roughly 7.7%. Study conclusions and caveats: Relative to newly diagnosed Graves' patients, persistent ones had lower TCR diversity.

Time point described: persistent/refractory GD, antithyroid drugs over 5 years with positive TRAb. Making the TCR library involved RNA that had been extracted from PBMCs. Here the sequenced sample was peripheral blood mononuclear cells (PBMCs), taken when the disease was refractory, from a patient treated with antithyroid drugs. The receptor comes from a female donor with Graves disease.

Here the CDR3 reads CASSLGREGVDTQYF. CDR3 sequence (DNA): TGTGCCAGCAGTTTGGGGCGGGAGGGGGTGGATACGCAGTATTTT. The rearrangement uses TRBV27 and TRBJ2-3; TRBD2 matches at 9 bases. Germline V CDR1 and CDR2: MNHEY, SMNVEV (reference sequence). V shed 3 bases, J shed 6 bases, and the junction held 7 bases outside the gene matches. The CDR3 sequence is 15 residues long.